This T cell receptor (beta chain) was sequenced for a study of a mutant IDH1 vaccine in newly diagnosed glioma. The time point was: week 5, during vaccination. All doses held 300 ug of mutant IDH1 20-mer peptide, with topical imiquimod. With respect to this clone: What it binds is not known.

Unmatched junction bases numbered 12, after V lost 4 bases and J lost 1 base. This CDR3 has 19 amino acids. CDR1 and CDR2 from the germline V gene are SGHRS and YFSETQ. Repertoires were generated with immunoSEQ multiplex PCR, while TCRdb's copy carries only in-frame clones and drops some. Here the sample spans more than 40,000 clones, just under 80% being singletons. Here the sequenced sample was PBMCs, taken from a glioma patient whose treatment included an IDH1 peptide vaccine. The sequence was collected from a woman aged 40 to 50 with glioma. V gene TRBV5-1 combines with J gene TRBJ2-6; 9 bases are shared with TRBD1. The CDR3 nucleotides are TGCGCCAGCAGCAATCCCCTAGGGACAGGGCCATCTGGGGCCAACGTCCTGACTTTC. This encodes CASSNPLGTGPSGANVLTF.